The source of this T cell receptor beta chain is a study of cytomegalovirus exposure and HLA in healthy donors. Study results and caveats: Diagnosis of cytomegalovirus status made by the classifier reportedly showed high specificity and sensitivity. First-cohort TCR clusters were later found to tend to co-occur in the roughly 120 validation repertoires. Some TCR beta chains (roughly 160 of them) were listed as cytomegalovirus-associated.

Sequenced by immunoSEQ multiplex PCR; TCRdb stores in-frame clones only, minus some. In the table there are 200,000 to 300,000 clones, approximately 83% of which are singletons. About this clone itself: Its specificity is not known.

CDR3 length equals 15 residues. Germline loops: CDR1 SEHNR, CDR2 FQNEAQ (reference sequence). The trim removed 5 bases at V and 3 bases at J, leaving 6 bases unmatched. The sequencing input was PBMCs. The origin of this receptor is a woman aged 25 to 39 in good health and CMV-seropositive. J is TRBJ2-3 and V is TRBV7-9; 9 nucleotides agree with TRBD1. The CDR3: CASSPGTGTTDTQYF. For the CDR3, the DNA is TGTGCCAGCAGCCCTGGGACAGGGACGACAGATACGCAGTATTTT.